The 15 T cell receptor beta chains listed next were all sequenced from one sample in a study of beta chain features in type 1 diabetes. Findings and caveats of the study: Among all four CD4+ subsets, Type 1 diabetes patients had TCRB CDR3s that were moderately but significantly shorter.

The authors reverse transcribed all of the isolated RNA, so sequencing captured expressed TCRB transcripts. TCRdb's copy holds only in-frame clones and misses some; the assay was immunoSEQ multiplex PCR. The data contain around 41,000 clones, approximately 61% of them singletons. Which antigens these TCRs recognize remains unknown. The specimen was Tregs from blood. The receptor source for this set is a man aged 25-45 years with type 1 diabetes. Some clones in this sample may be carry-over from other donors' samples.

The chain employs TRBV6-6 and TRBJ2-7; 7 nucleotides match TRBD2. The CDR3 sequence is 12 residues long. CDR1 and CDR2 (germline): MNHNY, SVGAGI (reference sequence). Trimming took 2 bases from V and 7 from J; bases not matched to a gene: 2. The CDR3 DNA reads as TGTGCCAGCAGTTACGGGGGAGGGGAGCAGTACTTC. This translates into CASSYGGGEQYF.

Written as DNA, the CDR3 is TGTGCCAGCAGGCGGGACTCCTCCTACGAGCAGTACTTC. Encoded protein: CASRRDSSYEQYF. The J gene is TRBJ2-7, the V gene TRBV6-1; D possibly corresponds to TRBD2 (6 bases). From germline, CDR1 is MNHNS and CDR2 SASEGT. The ends were cut back, 6 bases at V and 0 bases at J, with 9 bases in the middle. CDR3 size: 13 residues.

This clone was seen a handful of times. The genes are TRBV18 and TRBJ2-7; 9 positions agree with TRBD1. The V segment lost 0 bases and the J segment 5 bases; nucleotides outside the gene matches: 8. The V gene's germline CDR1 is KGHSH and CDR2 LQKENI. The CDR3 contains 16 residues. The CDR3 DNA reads TGTGCCAGCTCACCACCAAGCGGACAGGGGAACCACGAGCAGTACTTC. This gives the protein CASSPPSGQGNHEQYF.

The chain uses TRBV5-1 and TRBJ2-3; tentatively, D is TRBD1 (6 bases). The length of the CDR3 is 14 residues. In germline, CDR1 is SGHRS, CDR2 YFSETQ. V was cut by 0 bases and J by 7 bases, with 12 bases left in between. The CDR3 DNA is TGCGCCAGCAGCTTGGGGCAGGGGCTAAATACGCAGTATTTT. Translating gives CASSLGQGLNTQYF. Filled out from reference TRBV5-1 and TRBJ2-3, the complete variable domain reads KAGVTQTPRYLIKTRGQQVTLSCSPISGHRSVSWYQQTPGQGLQFLFEYFSETQRNKGNFPGRFSGRQFSNSRSEMNVSTLELGDSALYLCASSLGQGLNTQYFGPGTRLTVL.

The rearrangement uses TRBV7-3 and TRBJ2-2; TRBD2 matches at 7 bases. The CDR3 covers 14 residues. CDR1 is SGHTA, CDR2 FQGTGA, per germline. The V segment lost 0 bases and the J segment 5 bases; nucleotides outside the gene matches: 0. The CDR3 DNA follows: TGTGCCAGCAGCTTAACGGGGGGGACCGGGGAGCTGTTTTTT. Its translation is CASSLTGGTGELFF.

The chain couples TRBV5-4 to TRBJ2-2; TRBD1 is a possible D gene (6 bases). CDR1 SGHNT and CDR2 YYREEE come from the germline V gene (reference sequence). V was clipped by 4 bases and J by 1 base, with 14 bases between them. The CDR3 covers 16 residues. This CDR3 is CASSPPSRGNTGELFF. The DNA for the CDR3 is TGTGCCAGCAGCCCCCCCAGCAGGGGGAACACCGGGGAGCTGTTTTTT. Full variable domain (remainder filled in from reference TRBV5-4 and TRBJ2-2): ETGVTQSPTHLIKTRGQQVTLRCSSQSGHNTVSWYQQALGQGPQFIFQYYREEENGRGNFPPRFSGLQFPNYSSELNVNALELDDSALYLCASSPPSRGNTGELFFGEGSRLTVL.

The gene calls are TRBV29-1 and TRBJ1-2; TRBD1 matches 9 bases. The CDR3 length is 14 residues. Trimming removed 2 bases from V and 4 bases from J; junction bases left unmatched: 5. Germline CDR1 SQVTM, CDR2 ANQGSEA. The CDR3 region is CSVERTGDFYGYTF. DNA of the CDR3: TGCAGCGTTGAAAGGACAGGGGATTTCTATGGCTACACCTTC.

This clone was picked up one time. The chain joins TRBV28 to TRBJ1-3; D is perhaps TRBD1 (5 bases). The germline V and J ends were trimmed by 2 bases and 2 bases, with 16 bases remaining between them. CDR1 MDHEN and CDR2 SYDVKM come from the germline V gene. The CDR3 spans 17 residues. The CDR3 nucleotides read TGTGCCAGCAGTTTAACCGTTGGAGGGACCGCTGGAAACACCATATATTTT. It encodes CASSLTVGGTAGNTIYF.

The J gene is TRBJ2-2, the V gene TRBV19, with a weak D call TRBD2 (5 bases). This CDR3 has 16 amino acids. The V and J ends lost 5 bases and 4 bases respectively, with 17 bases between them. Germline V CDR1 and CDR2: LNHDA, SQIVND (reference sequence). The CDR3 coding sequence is TGTGCCAGTAGTCCCACGAGGGCACGATCCACCGGGGAGCTGTTTTTT. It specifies CASSPTRARSTGELFF.

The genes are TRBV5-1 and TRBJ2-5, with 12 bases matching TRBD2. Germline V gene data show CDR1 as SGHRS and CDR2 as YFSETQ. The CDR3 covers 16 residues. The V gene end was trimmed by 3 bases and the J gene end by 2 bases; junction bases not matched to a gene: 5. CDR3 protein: CASSYPGLAGQETQYF. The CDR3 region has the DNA TGCGCCAGCAGCTACCCCGGACTAGCGGGGCAAGAGACCCAGTACTTC.

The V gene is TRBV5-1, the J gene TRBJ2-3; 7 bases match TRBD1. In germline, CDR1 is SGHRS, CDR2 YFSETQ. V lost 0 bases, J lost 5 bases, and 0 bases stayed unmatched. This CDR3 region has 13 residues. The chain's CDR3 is CASSLDRGDTQYF. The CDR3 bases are TGCGCCAGCAGCTTGGACAGGGGAGATACGCAGTATTTT.

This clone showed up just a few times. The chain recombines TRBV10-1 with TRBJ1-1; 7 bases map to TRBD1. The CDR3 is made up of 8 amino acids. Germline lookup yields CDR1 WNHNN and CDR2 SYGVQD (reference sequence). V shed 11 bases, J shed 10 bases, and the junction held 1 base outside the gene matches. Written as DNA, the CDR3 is TGCGCCCGGACAGGAGCTTTCTTT. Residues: CARTGAFF.

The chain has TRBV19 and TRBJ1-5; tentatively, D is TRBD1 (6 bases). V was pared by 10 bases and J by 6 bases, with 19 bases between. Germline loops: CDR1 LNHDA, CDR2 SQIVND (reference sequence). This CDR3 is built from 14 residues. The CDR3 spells CATRRGGRGQPQHF. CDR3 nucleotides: TGTGCCACCCGGAGGGGGGGGCGCGGTCAGCCCCAGCATTTT. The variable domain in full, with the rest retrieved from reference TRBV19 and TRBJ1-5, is DGGITQSPKYLFRKEGQNVTLSCEQNLNHDAMYWYRQDPGQGLRLIYYSQIVNDFQKGDIAEGYSVSREKKESFPLTVTSAQKNPTAFYLCATRRGGRGQPQHFGDGTRLSIL.

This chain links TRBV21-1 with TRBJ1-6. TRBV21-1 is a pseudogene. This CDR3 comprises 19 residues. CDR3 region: CASSPGGGGPRSYNSPLHF. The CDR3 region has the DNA TGTGCCAGCAGCCCCGGGGGGGGAGGCCCGCGCTCCTATAATTCACCCCTCCACTTT.

CDR3: CASSLDLGLAEETQYF. Written as DNA, the CDR3 is TGTGCCAGCTCACTGGATCTGGGACTAGCGGAAGAGACCCAGTACTTC. The chain carries TRBV18 and TRBJ2-5; 11 positions agree with TRBD2. CDR3 length: 16 residues. V lost 4 bases, J lost 3 bases, and 7 bases stayed unmatched. The germline gives CDR1 KGHSH, CDR2 LQKENI.